The sequence of this T cell receptor (beta chain) was determined in a study of post-analysis software for immune sequencing data. On this clonotype itself: Its antigen remains unidentified. This sequence may be a read error, since a much larger clone differs from it by one base.

TCR beta cDNA libraries had unique molecular identifiers. TCRdb reprocessed the PCR reads with MiXCR, giving one entry per CDR3 protein. Among about half a million distinct CDR3 sequences, approximately 34% were seen once, and the ten largest hold around 6%. This CDR3 contains 12 residues. Study results and caveats: Among five TRBV segments more frequent in patients than controls were TRBV5-6, TRBV5-1 and TRBV20-1. When compared against controls, multiple sclerosis patients showed significantly lower normalized Chao1 diversity.

The chain uses TRBV12-3 or TRBV12-4 and TRBJ2-3; D not resolved. The clonotype originates from a girl younger than 18 with multiple sclerosis. The sequencing input was blood. The CDR3 DNA reads as TGTGCCAGCACCCAAAACACAGATACGCGGTATTTT. Protein product: CASTQNTDTRYF.